The 20 T cell receptor beta chains listed next were all sequenced from one sample in a study of blood T cell repertoires in COVID-19. Profiled with immunoSEQ multiplex PCR; TCRdb holds only in-frame clones, not every one. The sample carries tens of thousands of clones, 91% recorded once. Sequencing was carried out using peripheral blood. All receptors come from a woman aged 50 to 60 in a cohort sampled during active COVID-19.

The genes are TRBV5-1 and TRBJ2-3; TRBD2 agrees at 7 bases. The V gene end was trimmed by 4 bases and the J gene end by 0 bases; junction bases not matched to a gene: 8. This CDR3 spans 16 amino acids. Germline CDR1 reads SGHRS; CDR2 reads YFSETQ. The CDR3 sequence is CASSTALAASTDTQYF. CDR3 sequence (DNA): TGCGCCAGCAGCACAGCTCTAGCGGCAAGCACAGATACGCAGTATTTT.

V is TRBV5-1 and J is TRBJ1-1; D is possibly TRBD1 (6 bases). V lost 6 bases and J lost 1, with 19 bases in between. Germline V gene sequence: CDR1 SGHRS, CDR2 YFSETQ. This CDR3 has 16 residues. CDR3 DNA sequence: TGCGCCAGCAATCCAGGGGTCGCTCGACAGAACACTGAAGCTTTCTTT. Translating it yields CASNPGVARQNTEAFF. Complete variable domain (other parts from reference TRBV5-1 and TRBJ1-1): KAGVTQTPRYLIKTRGQQVTLSCSPISGHRSVSWYQQTPGQGLQFLFEYFSETQRNKGNFPGRFSGRQFSNSRSEMNVSTLELGDSALYLCASNPGVARQNTEAFFGQGTRLTVV.

The rearrangement joins TRBV27 to TRBJ2-1; D remains unclear. The CDR3 runs to 13 residues. V shed 3 bases and J shed 5 bases, with 8 bases lying between them. Germline V lookup: CDR1 MNHEY, CDR2 SMNVEV (reference sequence). Written as DNA, the CDR3 is TGTGCCAGCAGTTTTAATGAGAACAATGAGCAGTTCTTC. It yields the protein CASSFNENNEQFF.

This chain connects TRBV19 to TRBJ2-1, with D perhaps matching TRBD2 (6 bases). The V gene's germline CDR1 is LNHDA and CDR2 SQIVND (reference sequence). The CDR3 covers 15 residues. V was pared by 5 bases and J by 2 bases, with 13 bases between. The CDR3 coding sequence is TGTGCCAGTAGTCGGGACTTAGGTACCTACAATGAGCAGTTCTTC. Its protein product is CASSRDLGTYNEQFF.

This chain links TRBV19 with TRBJ1-2, with 9 bases matching TRBD1. The CDR3 runs 16 residues. V dropped 3 bases and J dropped 5; count of bases not matched to a gene: 10. Germline CDR1 LNHDA, CDR2 SQIVND (reference sequence). CDR3 DNA: TGTGCCAGTAGTATTTATCAACAGGGGGCAGGGTATGGCTACACCTTC. Translating gives CASSIYQQGAGYGYTF.

The CDR3 DNA reads as TGCGCCAGCAGTAAAACCGGGACAGGGGGCGACGTCGGCTATGGCTACACCTTC. Residues: CASSKTGTGGDVGYGYTF. This rearrangement joins TRBV5-1 to TRBJ1-2; TRBD1 agrees at 12 bases. The CDR3 runs to 18 residues. Germline V gene lookup returns CDR1 SGHRS and CDR2 YFSETQ. V shed 5 bases, J shed 4 bases, and the junction held 15 bases outside the gene matches.

The chain's CDR3 is CATSGGADTQYF. The CDR3 DNA sequence: TGTGCCACCTCGGGGGGGGCAGATACGCAGTATTTT. The chain joins TRBV24-1 to TRBJ2-3, with 8 bases that match TRBD2. The CDR3 runs to 12 residues. Looked up from germline, CDR1 is KGHDR and CDR2 is SFDVKD. J gave up 4 bases and V 9 bases, and 2 bases lay outside the gene matches.

The chain has TRBV28 and TRBJ2-5, with D possibly matching TRBD1 (5 bases). CDR3 length: 14 residues. V was cut by 4 bases and J by 5 bases, with 14 bases left in between. Germline V gives CDR1 MDHEN, CDR2 SYDVKM. Here the CDR3 reads CASSSRATVETQYF. Written as DNA, the CDR3 is TGTGCCAGCAGTTCCAGGGCCACGGTGGAGACCCAGTACTTC.

This chain uses TRBV4-1 with TRBJ1-1; the D is unclear. Germline-derived CDR1 and CDR2 are MGHRA and YSYEKL. V lost 3 bases, J lost 3 bases, and 20 bases lay in between. CDR3 length equals 17 residues. CDR3 sequence: CASSHGRISVGDTEAFF. CDR3 bases: TGCGCCAGCAGCCACGGACGAATAAGCGTGGGAGACACTGAAGCTTTCTTT.

The CDR3 DNA is TGTGCCAGCAGCTTGGGAGGGGGAGGGCAGCCCCAGCATTTT. It encodes CASSLGGGGQPQHF. This chain connects TRBV5-4 to TRBJ1-5; D possibly corresponds to TRBD1 (6 bases). The V end lost 0 bases, the J end lost 7 bases, and 11 bases lay between the germline ends. Germline V gives CDR1 SGHNT, CDR2 YYREEE (reference sequence). CDR3 length: 14 residues.

The V and J genes are TRBV19 and TRBJ2-3, with D tentatively TRBD2 (6 bases). Germline CDR1 reads LNHDA; CDR2 reads SQIVND (reference sequence). The V gene lost 6 bases and the J gene lost 5 bases, with 15 bases spanning the gap. This CDR3 contains 14 residues. As DNA, the CDR3 is TGTGCCAGTAGGCTTTCTAGCGCAAGAGATACGCAGTATTTT. Residues: CASRLSSARDTQYF. The full variable domain, completed using reference TRBV19 and TRBJ2-3, is DGGITQSPKYLFRKEGQNVTLSCEQNLNHDAMYWYRQDPGQGLRLIYYSQIVNDFQKGDIAEGYSVSREKKESFPLTVTSAQKNPTAFYLCASRLSSARDTQYFGPGTRLTVL.

The chain uses TRBV5-5 and TRBJ1-1, with D tentatively TRBD1 (5 bases). Germline V lookup: CDR1 SGHKS, CDR2 YYEKEE (reference sequence). The CDR3 consists of 16 residues. V gave up 0 bases and J gave up 1 base, with 13 bases separating them. The CDR3 spells CASSLEEGRGNTEAFF. The DNA of the CDR3 is TGTGCCAGCAGCTTGGAGGAGGGGAGGGGGAACACTGAAGCTTTCTTT. Filled out from reference TRBV5-5 and TRBJ1-1, the complete variable domain reads DAGVTQSPTHLIKTRGQQVTLRCSPISGHKSVSWYQQVLGQGPQFIFQYYEKEERGRGNFPDRFSARQFPNYSSELNVNALLLGDSALYLCASSLEEGRGNTEAFFGQGTRLTVV.

The chain uses TRBV7-9 and TRBJ2-1, with D possibly TRBD1 on 6 matching bases. Germline V lookup: CDR1 SEHNR, CDR2 FQNEAQ (reference sequence). The CDR3 loop spans 13 amino acids. V was cut by 6 bases and J by 4 bases, with 10 bases left in between. This CDR3 reads CASRYGQYNEQFF. CDR3 DNA sequence: TGTGCCAGCAGATATGGACAGTACAATGAGCAGTTCTTC.

The chain carries TRBV5-1 and TRBJ2-2; D may be TRBD1 (6 bases). The CDR3 length is 15 residues. V shed 4 bases and J shed 4 bases, with 14 bases lying between them. Per the germline V gene, CDR1 is SGHRS and CDR2 is YFSETQ. CDR3 DNA sequence: TGCGCCAGCAGCCCTAACAGGGTAGGCACCGGGGAGCTGTTTTTT. This codes for CASSPNRVGTGELFF.

The chain joins TRBV5-6 to TRBJ2-5; 10 bases line up with TRBD1. The CDR3 spans 16 residues. V shed 1 base, J shed 4 bases, and the junction held 7 bases outside the gene matches. Germline CDR1 SGHDT, CDR2 YYEEEE. This chain's CDR3 is CASSLFRQGAGETQYF. The DNA of the CDR3 is TGTGCCAGCAGCTTGTTCCGACAGGGGGCGGGAGAGACCCAGTACTTC.

This clone is a singleton in its sample. This chain links TRBV6-1 with TRBJ2-7, with a weak D call TRBD1 (6 bases). V dropped 1 base and J dropped 3 bases, with 19 bases sitting between them. Germline assignment: CDR1 MNHNS and CDR2 SASEGT. CDR3 length: 17 residues. CDR3 nucleotides: TGTGCCAGCAGTGAAGGAACAGGGAATCTACAAGGCTACGAGCAGTACTTC. Amino acids: CASSEGTGNLQGYEQYF.

The J gene is TRBJ2-1, the V gene TRBV14; no firm D call. The CDR3 is 16 amino acids. The V gene's germline CDR1 is SGHDN and CDR2 FVKESK. V lost 1 base and J lost 0, with 10 bases in between. The CDR3 is CASSQAPRSSYNEQFF. The CDR3 DNA reads TGTGCCAGCAGCCAAGCTCCTAGAAGCTCCTACAATGAGCAGTTCTTC.

This chain connects TRBV6-5 to TRBJ2-5; 8 nucleotides match TRBD1. This CDR3 is built from 14 residues. Germline V gene sequence: CDR1 MNHEY, CDR2 SVGAGI. The V segment lost 4 bases and the J segment 2 bases; nucleotides outside the gene matches: 3. In DNA, the CDR3 is TGTGCCAGCAGTTCAGGGGGCGGTCAAGAGACCCAGTACTTC. Its translation: CASSSGGGQETQYF.

The chain couples TRBV18 to TRBJ2-1; no clear D. Germline V gives CDR1 KGHSH, CDR2 LQKENI. V was clipped by 1 base and J by 7 bases, with 14 bases between them. The CDR3 is 15 amino acids. The CDR3 nucleotides read TGTGCCAGCTCACCACGTTATGAACAATGGAATGAGCAGTTCTTC. Its translation: CASSPRYEQWNEQFF.

The genes are TRBV10-3 and TRBJ2-1; 8 nucleotides agree with TRBD2. The CDR3 contains 16 residues. Looked up from germline, CDR1 is ENHRY and CDR2 is SYGVKD. The V and J ends lost 7 bases and 9 bases, in that order; junction bases with no gene match: 17. The CDR3 nucleotides are TGTGCCATCACTAACATTAATCTAGCGGGCAGGGGTGAGCAGTTCTTC. Its protein product is CAITNINLAGRGEQFF.